This passage covers 20 T cell receptor beta chains from one sample sequenced in a study of blood T cell repertoires in COVID-19. Only in-frame clones appear in the TCRdb table, and some are missing; sequencing was by immunoSEQ multiplex PCR. The data show approximately 230,000 clones, roughly 88% seen once. The sample was peripheral blood. The origin of the receptors is a man aged 80 or over with acute or convalescent COVID-19.

The CDR3 DNA follows: TGTGCCAGCAGCTTAGGTCAGGGAATATGGAGCACAGATACGCAGTATTTT. Its protein product is CASSLGQGIWSTDTQYF. This sequence joins TRBV7-2 and TRBJ2-3; weak D call: TRBD1 (5 bases). The CDR3 spans 17 residues. With 1 base removed from V and 0 bases from J, the gap between germline ends came to 14 bases. CDR1 SGHTA and CDR2 FQGNSA come from the germline V gene.

The chain links TRBV7-3 to TRBJ2-5; no clear D gene. From germline, CDR1 is SGHTA and CDR2 FQGTGA. The CDR3 sequence is 13 residues long. Between the trimmed V and J ends, which lost 1 base and 3 bases, there was a span of 6 bases. The DNA for the CDR3 is TGTGCCAGCAGCTTAAACACAAAAGAGACCCAGTACTTC. It translates to CASSLNTKETQYF.

V is TRBV7-9 and J is TRBJ1-1; D possibly corresponds to TRBD1 (5 bases). The V gene's germline CDR1 is SEHNR and CDR2 FQNEAQ (reference sequence). The ends were cut back, 2 bases at V and 4 bases at J, with 11 bases in the middle. CDR3 length: 14 amino acids. CDR3 residues: CASSLPGRSTEAFF. The CDR3 DNA reads TGTGCCAGCAGCTTACCAGGGCGTAGCACTGAAGCTTTCTTT.

The gene calls are TRBV15 and TRBJ2-5; possibly TRBD1 for D (5 bases). V was clipped by 0 bases and J by 4 bases, with 18 bases between them. The germline V gene has CDR1 LNHNV and CDR2 YYDKDF (reference sequence). The CDR3 runs to 17 residues. The CDR3, as DNA: TGTGCCACCAGCAGAGACCCCATGGGGCTCGGAGCAGAGACCCAGTACTTC. This sequence encodes CATSRDPMGLGAETQYF.

The rearrangement uses TRBV29-1 and TRBJ1-2; D gene ambiguous. The CDR3 runs 12 residues. V lost 4 bases to trimming and J lost 4 bases, with 10 bases between them. CDR1 and CDR2 from the germline V gene are SQVTM and ANQGSEA. Here the CDR3 DNA reads TGCAGCGTTGTAACGGCGGGCTATGGCTACACCTTC. Protein product: CSVVTAGYGYTF. Together with reference TRBV29-1 and TRBJ1-2, the CDR3 gives the full variable domain: SAVISQKPSRDICQRGTSLTIQCQVDSQVTMMFWYRQQPGQSLTLIATANQGSEATYESGFVIDKFPISRPNLTFSTLTVSNMSPEDSSIYLCSVVTAGYGYTFGSGTRLTVV.

V is TRBV19 and J is TRBJ2-7, with TRBD2 as a possible D gene (6 bases). V shed 9 bases and J shed 3 bases, with 15 bases lying between them. This CDR3 comprises 13 residues. CDR1 and CDR2 from the germline V gene are LNHDA and SQIVND (reference sequence). The DNA of the CDR3 is TGTGCCAGCGCGGCGGGACGGGTCTACGAGCAGTACTTC. This sequence encodes CASAAGRVYEQYF.

The J gene is TRBJ1-1, the V gene TRBV25-1; D is undetermined. The CDR3 totals 15 residues. Germline CDR1 reads MGHDK; CDR2 reads SYGVNS. V was clipped by 4 bases and J by 4 bases, with 16 bases between them. The CDR3 loop reads CASSVRRGWVTEAFF. The CDR3 coding sequence is TGTGCCAGCAGTGTCCGTCGAGGTTGGGTCACTGAAGCTTTCTTT.

This rearrangement joins TRBV7-3 to TRBJ1-2, with 8 bases that match TRBD1. J gave up 4 bases and V 0 bases, and 13 bases lay outside the gene matches. The CDR3 is made up of 18 amino acids. CDR1 and CDR2 from the germline V gene are SGHTA and FQGTGA. CDR3 bases: TGTGCCAGCAGCTTAACGGGGGGACAGGAGGTAGTGGGCTATGGCTACACCTTC. Its translation is CASSLTGGQEVVGYGYTF.

The CDR3 nucleotides read TGCGCCAGCAGCTTGGAGGGGCAGATCAATCAGCCCCAGCATTTT. Translating gives CASSLEGQINQPQHF. The genes are TRBV5-1 and TRBJ1-5, with a weak D call TRBD1 (5 bases). This CDR3 is built from 15 residues. Germline values: CDR1 SGHRS, CDR2 YFSETQ. V shed 0 bases and J shed 3 bases, with 10 bases lying between them.

This sequence joins TRBV7-3 and TRBJ2-1; TRBD2 agrees at 11 bases. From germline, CDR1 is SGHTA and CDR2 FQGTGA. This CDR3 comprises 15 residues. Unmatched junction bases numbered 3, after V lost 4 bases and J lost 4 bases. CDR3 coding DNA: TGTGCCAGCAGCTCTAGCGGGGGGCCTTACAATGAGCAGTTCTTC. Translating gives CASSSSGGPYNEQFF.

This clone was seen a single time. The rearrangement joins TRBV7-8 to TRBJ1-4, with 7 bases that match TRBD1. Germline values: CDR1 SGHVS, CDR2 FQNEAQ. V trimming: 1 base; J trimming: 5 bases; junction bases outside the gene matches: 7. The CDR3 covers 16 residues. The CDR3 is CASSLGVTGLNEKLFF. The CDR3 DNA is TGTGCCAGCAGCTTAGGTGTGACAGGGCTGAATGAAAAACTGTTTTTT.

This clone was seen once. This chain connects TRBV11-2 to TRBJ2-7; TRBD2 aligns across 15 bases. The CDR3 contains 17 residues. V lost 4 bases, J lost 7 bases, and 11 bases stayed unmatched. Germline CDR1 and CDR2: SGHAT and FQNNGV. The CDR3 nucleotides are TGTGCCAGCAGCTGGGATCCTGGACTAGCGGGAGGGGGGGAGCAGTACTTC. Translating gives CASSWDPGLAGGGEQYF. Variable domain in full (rest from reference TRBV11-2 and TRBJ2-7): EAGVAQSPRYKIIEKRQSVAFWCNPISGHATLYWYQQILGQGPKLLIQFQNNGVVDDSQLPKDRFSAERLKGVDSTLKIQPAKLEDSAVYLCASSWDPGLAGGGEQYFGPGTRLTVT.

The chain couples TRBV19 to TRBJ1-5; 9 nucleotides match TRBD1. Germline V CDR1 and CDR2: LNHDA, SQIVND (reference sequence). The trim removed 3 bases at V and 7 bases at J, leaving 4 bases unmatched. There are 14 residues in the CDR3. CDR3 nucleotide sequence: TGTGCCAGTAGTATGCGGGACAGGGACCAGCCCCAGCATTTT. This gives the protein CASSMRDRDQPQHF.

Only one count was recorded for this clone. V usage is TRBV5-1 and J usage is TRBJ2-3; 8 bases are shared with TRBD2. V was clipped by 4 bases and J by 0 bases; unmatched bases: 13. There are 18 residues in the CDR3. Germline V CDR1 and CDR2: SGHRS, YFSETQ. This CDR3 reads CASSPGRLPSGSTDTQYF. DNA for the CDR3: TGCGCCAGCAGCCCCGGACGACTTCCTAGCGGGAGCACAGATACGCAGTATTTT.

The gene calls are TRBV27 and TRBJ2-4; TRBD2 aligns across 12 bases. This CDR3 has 18 residues. Germline CDR1 MNHEY, CDR2 SMNVEV (reference sequence). The J segment lost 6 bases and the V segment lost 7 bases, leaving 16 bases of the junction unmatched. The CDR3 DNA follows: TGTGCCAGCACCCTTTCTATGTCTAGCGGGAGGGCCGGAAACATTCAGTACTTC. This gives the protein CASTLSMSSGRAGNIQYF.

The V and J genes are TRBV28 and TRBJ2-5; perhaps TRBD1 as D (5 bases). This CDR3 has 12 residues. V gave up 7 bases and J gave up 4 bases, with 10 bases separating them. The germline V gene encodes CDR1 MDHEN and CDR2 SYDVKM. Written as DNA, the CDR3 is TGTGCCAGCACCAAAGGGGTAGAGACCCAGTACTTC. Protein: CASTKGVETQYF.

The gene calls are TRBV9 and TRBJ2-2; D is perhaps TRBD1 (6 bases). The CDR3 spans 14 residues. Germline loops: CDR1 SGDLS, CDR2 YYNGEE. V lost 4 bases, J lost 6 bases, and 13 bases lay in between. This CDR3 is CASSSGVVPGELFF. CDR3 coding DNA: TGTGCCAGCAGCTCAGGGGTTGTGCCCGGGGAGCTGTTTTTT.

The rearrangement uses TRBV27 and TRBJ1-1, with D possibly being TRBD1 (6 bases). V was pared by 5 bases and J by 3 bases, with 16 bases between. This CDR3 region has 15 residues. The germline gives CDR1 MNHEY, CDR2 SMNVEV (reference sequence). CDR3 protein: CASSPRGGLDTEAFF. In DNA form, the CDR3 reads TGTGCCAGCAGTCCTCGGGGGGGCCTCGACACTGAAGCTTTCTTT.

The CDR3: CASSLLAGTPNEQFF. The CDR3 DNA follows: TGTGCCAGCAGCTTACTAGCGGGCACTCCAAATGAGCAGTTCTTC. The chain couples TRBV7-9 to TRBJ2-1; 8 positions match TRBD2. The CDR3 runs 15 residues. Germline CDR1 and CDR2: SEHNR and FQNEAQ (reference sequence). Unmatched junction bases numbered 7, after V lost 2 bases and J lost 7 bases.

This chain uses TRBV7-3 with TRBJ1-2; 7 bases map to TRBD1. This CDR3 contains 12 residues. The V gene's germline CDR1 is SGHTA and CDR2 FQGTGA. V shed 0 bases and J 14 bases; nucleotides not matched to a gene: 6. This CDR3 reads CASSLTGGQKTF. CDR3 nucleotide sequence: TGTGCCAGCAGCTTAACGGGGGGACAGAAAACCTTC. The full variable domain, its missing parts supplied by reference TRBV7-3 and TRBJ1-2, is GAGVSQTPSNKVTEKGKYVELRCDPISGHTALYWYRQSLGQGPEFLIYFQGTGAADDSGLPNDRFFAVRPEGSVSTLKIQRTERGDSAVYLCASSLTGGQKTFGSGTRLTVV.